A single sample is the source of the 27 T cell receptor beta chains below, sequenced in a study of shared clonotypes between healthy human individuals. This table comes from immunoSEQ multiplex PCR, and its TCRdb copy is limited to in-frame clones, with some not included. The sample lists around 100,000 clones, 67% occurring once. Sequencing was performed on memory CD8+ T cells sorted from blood. The subset was: CD45RO+ cells pooled with CCR7-negative TemRA cells. These receptors all stem from a man aged 25-40 years in good health.

The chain recombines TRBV7-9 with TRBJ2-7; D unresolved. The CDR3 loop spans 13 amino acids. Trimming removed 6 bases at V and 1 base at J, with 10 bases between. Germline CDR1 reads SEHNR; CDR2 reads FQNEAQ (reference sequence). The DNA of the CDR3 is TGTGCCAGCAGGATGACAAATTCCTACGAGCAGTACTTC. As protein: CASRMTNSYEQYF. Combining the CDR3 with reference TRBV7-9 and TRBJ2-7 gives the whole variable domain DTGVSQNPRHKITKRGQNVTFRCDPISEHNRLYWYRQTLGQGPEFLTYFQNEAQLEKSRLLSDRFSAERPKGSFSTLEIQRTEQGDSAMYLCASRMTNSYEQYFGPGTRLTVT.

J is TRBJ2-1 and V is TRBV7-8, with D maybe TRBD2 (6 bases). The length of the CDR3 is 16 residues. The V and J ends lost 1 base and 4 bases respectively, with 14 bases between them. Germline V CDR1 and CDR2: SGHVS, FQNEAQ. The CDR3 here is CASSLVISGLYNEQFF. DNA of the CDR3: TGTGCCAGCAGCTTAGTTATTAGCGGCCTGTACAATGAGCAGTTCTTC. Full variable domain (missing parts from reference TRBV7-8 and TRBJ2-1): GAGVSQSPRYKVAKRGQDVALRCDPISGHVSLFWYQQALGQGPEFLTYFQNEAQLDKSGLPSDRFFAERPEGSVSTLKIQRTQQEDSAVYLCASSLVISGLYNEQFFGPGTRLTVL.

With respect to this clone: At one boundary the junction diverges from the germline segment, which might be a read error. The rearrangement joins TRBV23-1 to TRBJ2-1, with 7 bases fitting TRBD1. TRBV23-1 is flagged as an ORF with uncertain function. The CDR3 sequence is 12 residues long. CDR3 in amino acids: CASILSPGQRVF. The DNA of the CDR3 is TGCGCCAGCATCCTCTCACCGGGACAGAGGGTCTTC.

V usage is TRBV5-6 and J usage is TRBJ2-3; 7 positions agree with TRBD2. Germline values: CDR1 SGHDT, CDR2 YYEEEE. The CDR3 runs to 15 residues. V lost 1 base to trimming and J lost 6 bases; unmatched junction nucleotides: 8. CDR3 coding DNA: TGTGCCAGCAGCTTGTATGTCGCGGGGGTTGATACGCAGTATTTT. Translating it yields CASSLYVAGVDTQYF.

The chain couples TRBV19 to TRBJ1-1; D is undetermined. The CDR3 length is 13 residues. Germline V gene lookup returns CDR1 LNHDA and CDR2 SQIVND (reference sequence). V shed 5 bases and J shed 1 base, with 8 bases lying between them. CDR3 sequence: CASSPVPNTEAFF. CDR3 coding DNA: TGTGCCAGTAGTCCGGTTCCGAACACTGAAGCTTTCTTT. The complete variable domain, with remaining parts taken from reference TRBV19 and TRBJ1-1, reads DGGITQSPKYLFRKEGQNVTLSCEQNLNHDAMYWYRQDPGQGLRLIYYSQIVNDFQKGDIAEGYSVSREKKESFPLTVTSAQKNPTAFYLCASSPVPNTEAFFGQGTRLTVV.

Only a few counts were recorded for this clone. The chain joins TRBV5-4 to TRBJ2-2; D remains unclear. The CDR3 loop spans 14 amino acids. V shed 0 bases and J shed 2 bases, with 5 bases lying between them. CDR1 and CDR2 (germline): SGHNT, YYREEE (reference sequence). The CDR3, as DNA: TGTGCCAGCAGCTTGGCCGTAAACACCGGGGAGCTGTTTTTT. Its translation is CASSLAVNTGELFF.

This clone came up once. A far larger clone lies a single base away; this is likely a read error. The chain links TRBV4-1 to TRBJ2-7; 7 bases map to TRBD1. Germline V gene data show CDR1 as MGHRA and CDR2 as YSYEKL. This CDR3 is built from 17 residues. The CDR3 loop reads CVSSQGPAGGVKNEQYF. The CDR3 coding sequence is TGCGTCAGCAGCCAAGGCCCAGCAGGGGGAGTCAAAAACGAGCAGTACTTC.

This chain links TRBV25-1 with TRBJ1-4, with TRBD1 matching over 8 bases. The CDR3 consists of 15 residues. V was clipped by 7 bases and J by 3 bases; unmatched bases: 7. The germline V gene encodes CDR1 MGHDK and CDR2 SYGVNS. The CDR3 reads CASTTGGRPNEKLFF. CDR3 DNA: TGTGCCAGCACAACAGGGGGTAGACCTAATGAAAAACTGTTTTTT.

The V gene is TRBV5-6, the J gene TRBJ2-7; 10 bases are a match to TRBD2. Trimming at V came to 4 bases and at J to 0 bases, leaving 4 bases not matched to a gene. The V gene's germline CDR1 is SGHDT and CDR2 YYEEEE. This CDR3 is built from 15 residues. The CDR3 nucleotides are TGTGCCAGCAGCGGTGGGACTAGCGACTCCTACGAGCAGTACTTC. Protein product: CASSGGTSDSYEQYF.

The chain is built from TRBV2 and TRBJ2-7; 8 nucleotides agree with TRBD2. V was pared by 7 bases and J by 3 bases, with 11 bases of the junction left unmatched. The CDR3 spans 15 residues. Germline V gene data show CDR1 as SNHLY and CDR2 as FYNNEI. The CDR3 DNA follows: TGTGCCAGCACCTACTGGAGCGGGGGTGGCTACGAGCAGTACTTC. This sequence encodes CASTYWSGGGYEQYF.

This chain connects TRBV9 to TRBJ2-1; D unclear. Germline V CDR1 and CDR2: SGDLS, YYNGEE. This CDR3 is built from 14 residues. The V and J ends lost 0 bases and 7 bases respectively, with 11 bases between them. The DNA for the CDR3 is TGTGCCAGCAGCGTAGGGGCGGACCCTAATGAGCAGTTCTTC. Its protein is CASSVGADPNEQFF.

The rearrangement joins TRBV4-1 to TRBJ2-7; TRBD2 matches at 11 bases. From germline, CDR1 is MGHRA and CDR2 YSYEKL. The V segment lost 0 bases and the J segment 4 bases; nucleotides outside the gene matches: 2. The CDR3 has 15 residues. The DNA for the CDR3 is TGCGCCAGCAGCCAAGAAACTAGCGGGAGTTACGAGCAGTACTTC. Its translation: CASSQETSGSYEQYF.

Only one count was recorded for this clone. The chain combines TRBV7-7 with TRBJ2-5, with 8 bases lining up with TRBD2. The CDR3 extends over 16 amino acids. From germline, CDR1 is SSHAT and CDR2 FNYEAQ (reference sequence). The trim removed 5 bases at V and 5 bases at J, leaving 13 bases unmatched. The CDR3 nucleotides are TGTGCCAGCAGCCCCCGGGTAGCGGGGTGGGGTGAGACCCAGTACTTC. It is translated as CASSPRVAGWGETQYF. The full variable domain, its missing parts supplied by reference TRBV7-7 and TRBJ2-5, is GAGVSQSPRYKVTKRGQDVTLRCDPISSHATLYWYQQALGQGPEFLTYFNYEAQPDKSGLPSDRFSAERPEGSISTLTIQRTEQRDSAMYRCASSPRVAGWGETQYFGPGTRLLVL.

This clone turned up a few times. The chain links TRBV5-4 to TRBJ1-2, with 8 bases fitting TRBD1. Per the germline V gene, CDR1 is SGHNT and CDR2 is YYREEE (reference sequence). V lost 4 bases and J lost 8; bases outside the gene matches: 10. The CDR3 loop spans 14 amino acids. The CDR3 DNA follows: TGTGCCAGCAGCCTCAACCAGGGGGCTGGCGGCTACACCTTC. Translating gives CASSLNQGAGGYTF. The full variable domain, its missing parts supplied by reference TRBV5-4 and TRBJ1-2, is ETGVTQSPTHLIKTRGQQVTLRCSSQSGHNTVSWYQQALGQGPQFIFQYYREEENGRGNFPPRFSGLQFPNYSSELNVNALELDDSALYLCASSLNQGAGGYTFGSGTRLTVV.

The chain links TRBV7-6 to TRBJ1-2; 7 nucleotides line up with TRBD1. With 5 bases clipped from V and 2 bases from J, the junction kept 11 bases outside the gene matches. Germline-derived CDR1 and CDR2 are SGHVS and FNYEAQ. The CDR3 is 16 amino acids. For the CDR3, the DNA is TGTGCCAGCAGCCTCGGGGTTGGCAGGGGGAACTATGGCTACACCTTC. This encodes CASSLGVGRGNYGYTF.

The chain carries TRBV7-9 and TRBJ2-5; D gene ambiguous. In germline, CDR1 is SEHNR, CDR2 FQNEAQ (reference sequence). CDR3 length equals 12 residues. With 5 bases removed from V and 4 bases from J, the gap between germline ends came to 8 bases. The CDR3 DNA follows: TGTGCCAGCAGCCTCATAGCAGAGACCCAGTACTTC. This encodes CASSLIAETQYF.

CDR3 region: CASSLVAGGQPEAFF. CDR3 sequence (DNA): TGTGCCAGCAGCTTAGTGGCAGGGGGCCAACCTGAAGCTTTCTTT. The chain carries TRBV7-9 and TRBJ1-1; the match to TRBD1 covers 8 bases. Looked up from germline, CDR1 is SEHNR and CDR2 is FQNEAQ (reference sequence). The length of the CDR3 is 15 residues. The ends lost 1 base at V and 6 bases at J; junction bases unmatched: 7. The variable domain in full, with the rest retrieved from reference TRBV7-9 and TRBJ1-1, is DTGVSQNPRHKITKRGQNVTFRCDPISEHNRLYWYRQTLGQGPEFLTYFQNEAQLEKSRLLSDRFSAERPKGSFSTLEIQRTEQGDSAMYLCASSLVAGGQPEAFFGQGTRLTVV.

The chain uses TRBV7-9 and TRBJ1-1; the D is unclear. The CDR3 has 16 amino acids. V was clipped by 5 bases and J by 4 bases, with 20 bases between them. The germline CDR1 and CDR2 sequences are SEHNR and FQNEAQ (reference sequence). CDR3 in DNA: TGTGCCAGCAGCCTGGTCTCAGGCCCGGCGGGCACTGAAGCTTTCTTT. Protein product: CASSLVSGPAGTEAFF.

The table lists this clone with a few counts. The chain has TRBV2 and TRBJ2-7; 8 bases fit TRBD2. Losses at the gene ends were 1 base for V and 3 bases for J; bases not matched to a gene: 8. The CDR3 length is 16 residues. Germline V gene data show CDR1 as SNHLY and CDR2 as FYNNEI. In nucleotides, the CDR3 is TGTGCCAGCAGTGAAGGATTCACTAGCGGACTCTACGAGCAGTACTTC. Translated, it gives CASSEGFTSGLYEQYF.

The chain links TRBV19 to TRBJ1-2; 7 bases line up with TRBD1. CDR1 LNHDA and CDR2 SQIVND come from the germline V gene (reference sequence). This CDR3 has 14 residues. The junction had 16 bases not matched to a gene; V was cut back by 10 bases and J by 8 bases. The CDR3 is CATRQGLDFRGYTF. Here the CDR3 DNA reads TGTGCCACCCGACAGGGTTTGGATTTTCGGGGCTACACCTTC.

The chain uses TRBV25-1 and TRBJ2-2, with unresolved D. There are 13 residues in the CDR3. Per the germline V gene, CDR1 is MGHDK and CDR2 is SYGVNS. Trimming removed 4 bases at V and 0 bases at J, with 3 bases between. Here the CDR3 reads CASSGSNTGELFF. The CDR3 DNA reads as TGTGCCAGCAGTGGATCGAACACCGGGGAGCTGTTTTTT. The full variable domain, its missing parts supplied by reference TRBV25-1 and TRBJ2-2, is EADIYQTPRYLVIGTGKKITLECSQTMGHDKMYWYQQDPGMELHLIHYSYGVNSTEKGDLSSESTVSRIRTEHFPLTLESARPSHTSQYLCASSGSNTGELFFGEGSRLTVL.

The chain's CDR3 is CASSSDSYEQYF. CDR3 nucleotide sequence: TGTGCCAGCAGCTCCGACTCCTACGAGCAGTACTTC. V usage is TRBV5-4 and J usage is TRBJ2-7; unclear D gene. The germline CDR1 and CDR2 sequences are SGHNT and YYREEE (reference sequence). This CDR3 is 12 amino acids long. The V gene lost 3 bases and the J gene lost 0 bases, with 4 bases spanning the gap.

This clone was detected only a few times. This chain links TRBV27 with TRBJ1-6; D unresolved. The CDR3 loop spans 13 amino acids. The V gene lost 6 bases and the J gene lost 8 bases, with 11 bases spanning the gap. Germline V CDR1 and CDR2: MNHEY, SMNVEV (reference sequence). The CDR3 sequence: CASSPGSYSPLHF. The CDR3 region has the DNA TGTGCCAGCAGCCCGGGATCTTATTCACCCCTCCACTTT.

The chain combines TRBV28 with TRBJ2-7; possibly TRBD1 for D (6 bases). CDR3 length equals 13 residues. Trimming removed 6 bases from V and 6 bases from J, with 15 bases in between. CDR1 and CDR2 (germline): MDHEN, SYDVKM. This chain's CDR3 is CASRTDRSREQYF. The CDR3, as DNA: TGTGCCAGCAGAACCGACAGGTCGCGCGAGCAGTACTTC.

The chain recombines TRBV28 with TRBJ1-1; D not certain. The CDR3 runs to 14 residues. CDR1 and CDR2 (germline): MDHEN, SYDVKM. Trimming pared 2 bases from V and 5 bases from J, leaving 12 bases between. The CDR3 DNA sequence: TGTGCCAGCAGTTTACGTAGGGCCCTTACTGAAGCTTTCTTT. Protein product: CASSLRRALTEAFF.

V gene TRBV4-3 combines with J gene TRBJ2-7; D could derive from TRBD1 or TRBD2 (6 bases each). Per the germline V gene, CDR1 is LGHNA and CDR2 is YSLEER. With 3 bases removed from V and 3 bases from J, the gap between germline ends came to 12 bases. The CDR3 is 14 amino acids. The CDR3 sequence is CASSQVEGDYEQYF. CDR3 coding DNA: TGCGCCAGCAGCCAGGTGGAGGGGGACTACGAGCAGTACTTC.

About this clone itself: The identical CDR3 is also encoded by other nucleotide sequences in the sample. V is TRBV7-8 and J is TRBJ2-1, with D uncertain. CDR3 length: 15 residues. Trimming pared 5 bases from V and 0 bases from J, leaving 11 bases between. Germline V gene data show CDR1 as SGHVS and CDR2 as FQNEAQ. The CDR3 DNA reads as TGTGCCAGCAGCCCCGGGCCGAGCTCCTACAATGAGCAGTTCTTC. It translates to CASSPGPSSYNEQFF. The full variable domain, completed using reference TRBV7-8 and TRBJ2-1, is GAGVSQSPRYKVAKRGQDVALRCDPISGHVSLFWYQQALGQGPEFLTYFQNEAQLDKSGLPSDRFFAERPEGSVSTLKIQRTQQEDSAVYLCASSPGPSSYNEQFFGPGTRLTVL.